Below, one TCR beta chain is given with its context. What it binds is unknown. This sample was included in a study of T cell clonotyping in hematopoietic cell transplantation. General observations from the study: No sorting was done, leaving CD4 and CD8 contributions mixed.

Trimming cost V 3 bases and J 3 bases; bases outside gene matches: 3. The CDR3 has 14 amino acids. Germline CDR1 LGHNA, CDR2 YSLEER. Libraries were prepared by immunoSEQ multiplex PCR; TCRdb keeps only in-frame clonotypes and omits some of them. This sample yields about 27,000 clones, of which approximately 96% are seen a single time; roughly 1.4% belongs to the top ten. The sequencing input was peripheral blood mononuclear cells. The TCR comes from a man in his fifties in good health. Some clones in this sample may be carry-over from other donors' samples. The V call is TRBV4-3, the J call TRBJ1-1; 8 bases are shared with TRBD1. CDR3 DNA: TGCGCCAGCAGCCACCAGACAGGGGACACTGAAGCTTTCTTT. Translated: CASSHQTGDTEAFF.